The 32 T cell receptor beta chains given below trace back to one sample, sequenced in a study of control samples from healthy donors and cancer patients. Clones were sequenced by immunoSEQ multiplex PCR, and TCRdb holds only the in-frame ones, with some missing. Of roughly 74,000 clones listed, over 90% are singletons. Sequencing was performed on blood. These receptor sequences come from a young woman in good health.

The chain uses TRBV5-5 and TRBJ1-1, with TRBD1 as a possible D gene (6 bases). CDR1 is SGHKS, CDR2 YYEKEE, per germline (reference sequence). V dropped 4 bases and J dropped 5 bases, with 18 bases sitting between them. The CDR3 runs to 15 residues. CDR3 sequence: CASSLRPGAKTEAFF. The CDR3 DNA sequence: TGTGCCAGCAGCCTGCGGCCAGGGGCTAAAACTGAAGCTTTCTTT.

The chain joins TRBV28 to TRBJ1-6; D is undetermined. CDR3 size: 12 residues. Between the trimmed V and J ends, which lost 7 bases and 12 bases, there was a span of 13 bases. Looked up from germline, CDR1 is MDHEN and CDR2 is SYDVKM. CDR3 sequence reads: CASTPPSGPLHF. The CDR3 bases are TGTGCCAGCACTCCTCCGTCCGGACCCCTCCACTTT.

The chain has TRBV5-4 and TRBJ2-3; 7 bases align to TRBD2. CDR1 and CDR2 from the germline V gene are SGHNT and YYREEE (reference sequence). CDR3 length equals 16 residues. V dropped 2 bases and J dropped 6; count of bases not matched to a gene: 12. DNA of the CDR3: TGTGCCAGCAGCTTTGGGGGGAGGGCGGACTCTGATACGCAGTATTTT. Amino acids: CASSFGGRADSDTQYF.

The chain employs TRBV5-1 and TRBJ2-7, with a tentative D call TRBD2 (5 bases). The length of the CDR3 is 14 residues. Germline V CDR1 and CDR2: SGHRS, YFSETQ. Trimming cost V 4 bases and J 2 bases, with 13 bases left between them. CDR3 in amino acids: CASSRTAGAYEQYF. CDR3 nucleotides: TGCGCCAGCAGCCGTACTGCGGGCGCCTACGAGCAGTACTTC. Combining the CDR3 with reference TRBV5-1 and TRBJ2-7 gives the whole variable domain KAGVTQTPRYLIKTRGQQVTLSCSPISGHRSVSWYQQTPGQGLQFLFEYFSETQRNKGNFPGRFSGRQFSNSRSEMNVSTLELGDSALYLCASSRTAGAYEQYFGPGTRLTVT.

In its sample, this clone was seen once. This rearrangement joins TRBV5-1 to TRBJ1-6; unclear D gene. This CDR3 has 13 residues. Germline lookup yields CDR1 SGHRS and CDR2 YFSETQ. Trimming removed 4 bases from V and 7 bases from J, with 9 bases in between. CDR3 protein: CASSHTQNSPLHF. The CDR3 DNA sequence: TGCGCCAGCAGCCATACCCAAAATTCACCCCTCCACTTT.

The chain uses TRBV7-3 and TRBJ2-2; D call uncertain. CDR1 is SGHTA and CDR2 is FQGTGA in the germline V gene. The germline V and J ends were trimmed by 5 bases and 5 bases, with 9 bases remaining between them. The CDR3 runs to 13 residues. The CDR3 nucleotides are TGTGCCAGCAGCCAAACTCGGACCGGGGAGCTGTTTTTT. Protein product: CASSQTRTGELFF.

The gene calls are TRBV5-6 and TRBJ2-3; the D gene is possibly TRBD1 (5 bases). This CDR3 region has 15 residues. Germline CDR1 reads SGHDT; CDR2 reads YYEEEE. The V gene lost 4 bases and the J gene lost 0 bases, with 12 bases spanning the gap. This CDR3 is CASSQQGKSTDTQYF. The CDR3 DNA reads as TGTGCCAGCAGCCAGCAGGGCAAAAGCACAGATACGCAGTATTTT.

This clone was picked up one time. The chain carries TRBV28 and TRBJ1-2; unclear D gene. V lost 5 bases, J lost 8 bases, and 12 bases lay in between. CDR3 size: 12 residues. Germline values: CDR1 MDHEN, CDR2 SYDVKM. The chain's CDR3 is CASSLRLNGYTF. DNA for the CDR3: TGTGCCAGCAGTCTCAGGCTGAACGGCTACACCTTC.

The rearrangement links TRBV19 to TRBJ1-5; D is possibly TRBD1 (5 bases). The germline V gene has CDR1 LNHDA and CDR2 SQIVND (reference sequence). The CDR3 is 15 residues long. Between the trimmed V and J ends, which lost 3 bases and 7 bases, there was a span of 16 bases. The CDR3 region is CASSIVGGDGQPQHF. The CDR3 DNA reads TGTGCCAGTAGTATCGTGGGAGGGGACGGGCAGCCCCAGCATTTT.

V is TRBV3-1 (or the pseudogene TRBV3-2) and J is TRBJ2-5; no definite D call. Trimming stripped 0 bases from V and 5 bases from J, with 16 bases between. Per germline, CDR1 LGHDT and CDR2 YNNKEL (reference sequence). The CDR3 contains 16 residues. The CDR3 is CASSQDVRRPIETQYF. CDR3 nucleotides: TGTGCCAGCAGCCAAGATGTGAGACGACCAATTGAGACCCAGTACTTC.

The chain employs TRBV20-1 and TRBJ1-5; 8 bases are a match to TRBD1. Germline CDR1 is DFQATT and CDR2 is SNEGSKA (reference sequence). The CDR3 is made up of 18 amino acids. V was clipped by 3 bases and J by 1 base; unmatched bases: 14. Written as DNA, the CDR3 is TGCAGTGCTAGTTTTCCCGGGACAGGTCGGTGGAGCAATCAGCCCCAGCATTTT. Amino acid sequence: CSASFPGTGRWSNQPQHF.

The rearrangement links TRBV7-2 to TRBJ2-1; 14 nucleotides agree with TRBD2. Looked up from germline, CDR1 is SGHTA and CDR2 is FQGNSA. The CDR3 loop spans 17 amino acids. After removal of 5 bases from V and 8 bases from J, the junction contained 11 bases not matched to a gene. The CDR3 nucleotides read TGTGCCAGCAGCCTCGGGACTAGCGGGGGCCCTTTATATGAGCAGTTCTTC. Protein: CASSLGTSGGPLYEQFF.

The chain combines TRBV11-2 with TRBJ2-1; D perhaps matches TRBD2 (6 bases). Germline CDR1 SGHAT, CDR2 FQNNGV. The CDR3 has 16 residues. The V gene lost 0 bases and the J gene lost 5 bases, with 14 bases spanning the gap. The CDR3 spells CASSLDWGESNNEQFF. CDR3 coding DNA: TGTGCCAGCAGCTTAGATTGGGGGGAGTCTAACAATGAGCAGTTCTTC. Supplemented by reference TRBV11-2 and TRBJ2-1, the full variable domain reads EAGVAQSPRYKIIEKRQSVAFWCNPISGHATLYWYQQILGQGPKLLIQFQNNGVVDDSQLPKDRFSAERLKGVDSTLKIQPAKLEDSAVYLCASSLDWGESNNEQFFGPGTRLTVL.

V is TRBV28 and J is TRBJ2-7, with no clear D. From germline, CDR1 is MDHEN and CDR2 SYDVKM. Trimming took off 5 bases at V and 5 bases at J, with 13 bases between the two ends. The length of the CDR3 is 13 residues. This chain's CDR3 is CASSPLRVHEQYF. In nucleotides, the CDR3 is TGTGCCAGCAGTCCCCTTAGAGTCCACGAGCAGTACTTC.

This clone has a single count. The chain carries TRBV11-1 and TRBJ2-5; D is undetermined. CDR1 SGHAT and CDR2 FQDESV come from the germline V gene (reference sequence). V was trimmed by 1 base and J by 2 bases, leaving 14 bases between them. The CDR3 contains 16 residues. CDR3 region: CASSLVVVGSQETQYF. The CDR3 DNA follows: TGTGCCAGCAGCTTAGTCGTAGTCGGTTCACAAGAGACCCAGTACTTC. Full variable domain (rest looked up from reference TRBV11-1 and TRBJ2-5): EAEVAQSPRYKITEKSQAVAFWCDPISGHATLYWYRQILGQGPELLVQFQDESVVDDSQLPKDRFSAERLKGVDSTLKIQPAELGDSAMYLCASSLVVVGSQETQYFGPGTRLLVL.

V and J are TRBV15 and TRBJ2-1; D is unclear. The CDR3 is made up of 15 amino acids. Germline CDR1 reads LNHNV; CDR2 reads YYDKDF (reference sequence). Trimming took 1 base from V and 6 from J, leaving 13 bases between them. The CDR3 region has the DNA TGTGCCACCAGCAGAGGAGAGGACCGAGCCAATGAGCAGTTCTTC. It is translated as CATSRGEDRANEQFF.

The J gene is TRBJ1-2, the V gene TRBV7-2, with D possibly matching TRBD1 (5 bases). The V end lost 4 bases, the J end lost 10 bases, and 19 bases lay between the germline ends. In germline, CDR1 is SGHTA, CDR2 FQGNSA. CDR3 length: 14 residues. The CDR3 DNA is TGTGCCAGCAGCTCTGACAGCCGCTTGGGGTTCTACACCTTC. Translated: CASSSDSRLGFYTF.

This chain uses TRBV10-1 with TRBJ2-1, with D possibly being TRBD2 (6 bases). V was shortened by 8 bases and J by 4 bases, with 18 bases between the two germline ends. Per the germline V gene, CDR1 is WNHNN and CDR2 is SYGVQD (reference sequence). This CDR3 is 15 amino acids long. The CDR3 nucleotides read TGCGCCAGCGATATTAGGAGGGAGTTGTACAATGAGCAGTTCTTC. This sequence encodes CASDIRRELYNEQFF.

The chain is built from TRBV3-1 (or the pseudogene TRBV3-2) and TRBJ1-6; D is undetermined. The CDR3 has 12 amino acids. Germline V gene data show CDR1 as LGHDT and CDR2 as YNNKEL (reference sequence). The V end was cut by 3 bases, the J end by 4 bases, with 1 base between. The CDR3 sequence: CASSQYNSPLHF. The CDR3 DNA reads TGTGCCAGCAGCCAGTATAATTCACCCCTCCACTTT.

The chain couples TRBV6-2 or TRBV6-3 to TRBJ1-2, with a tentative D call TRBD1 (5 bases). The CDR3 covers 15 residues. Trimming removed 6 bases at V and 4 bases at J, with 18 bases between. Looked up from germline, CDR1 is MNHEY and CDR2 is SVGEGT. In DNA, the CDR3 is TGTGCCAGCAGCCCGGGGGAGACATTAGCCTATGGCTACACCTTC. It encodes CASSPGETLAYGYTF.

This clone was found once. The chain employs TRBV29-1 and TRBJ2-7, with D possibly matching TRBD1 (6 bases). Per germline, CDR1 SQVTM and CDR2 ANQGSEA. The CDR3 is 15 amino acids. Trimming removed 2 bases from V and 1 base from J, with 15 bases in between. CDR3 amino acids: CSVESIEQGSYEQYF. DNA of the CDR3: TGCAGCGTTGAATCTATAGAACAGGGTTCCTACGAGCAGTACTTC.

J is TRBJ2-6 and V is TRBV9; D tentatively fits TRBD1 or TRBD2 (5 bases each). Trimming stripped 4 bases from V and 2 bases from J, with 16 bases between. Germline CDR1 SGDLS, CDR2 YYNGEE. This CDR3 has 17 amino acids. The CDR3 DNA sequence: TGTGCCAGCAGCCCCCGTTATATGGGGGCTGGGGCCAACGTCCTGACTTTC. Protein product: CASSPRYMGAGANVLTF.

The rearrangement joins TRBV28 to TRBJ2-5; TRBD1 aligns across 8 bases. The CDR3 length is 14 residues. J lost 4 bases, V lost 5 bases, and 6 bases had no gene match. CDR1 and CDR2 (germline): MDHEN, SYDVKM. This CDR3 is CASSPDRASETQYF. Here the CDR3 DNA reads TGTGCCAGCAGTCCGGACAGGGCGTCAGAGACCCAGTACTTC.

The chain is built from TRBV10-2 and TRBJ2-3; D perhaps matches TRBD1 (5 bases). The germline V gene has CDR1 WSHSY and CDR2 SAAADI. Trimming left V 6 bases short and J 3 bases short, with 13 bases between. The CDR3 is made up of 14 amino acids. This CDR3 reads CASSTGRVTDTQYF. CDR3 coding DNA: TGCGCCAGCAGCACGGGCAGGGTAACAGATACGCAGTATTTT.

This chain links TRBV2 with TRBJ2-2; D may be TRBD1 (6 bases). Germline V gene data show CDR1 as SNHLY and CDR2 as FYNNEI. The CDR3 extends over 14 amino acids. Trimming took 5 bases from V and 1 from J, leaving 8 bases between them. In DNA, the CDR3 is TGTGCCAGCAGTAAGGACAGGAACACCGGGGAGCTGTTTTTT. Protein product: CASSKDRNTGELFF.

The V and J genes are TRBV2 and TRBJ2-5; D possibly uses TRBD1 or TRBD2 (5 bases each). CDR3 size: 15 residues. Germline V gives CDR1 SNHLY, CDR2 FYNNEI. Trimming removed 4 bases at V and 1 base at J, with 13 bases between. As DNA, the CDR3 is TGTGCCAGCAGTGGGCGTCGTGGGGGCCAAGAGACCCAGTACTTC. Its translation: CASSGRRGGQETQYF.

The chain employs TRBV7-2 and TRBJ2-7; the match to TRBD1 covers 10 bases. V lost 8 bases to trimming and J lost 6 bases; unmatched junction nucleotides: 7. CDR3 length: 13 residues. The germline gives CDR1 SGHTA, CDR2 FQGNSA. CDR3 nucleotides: TGTGCCAGCGGAATTGGGACAGGGGTCGAGCAGTACTTC. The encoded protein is CASGIGTGVEQYF.

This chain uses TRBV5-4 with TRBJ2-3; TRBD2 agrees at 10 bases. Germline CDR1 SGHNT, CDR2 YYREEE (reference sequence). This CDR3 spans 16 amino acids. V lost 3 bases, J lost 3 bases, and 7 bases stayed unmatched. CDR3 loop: CASSSLAGALTDTQYF. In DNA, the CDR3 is TGTGCCAGCAGCTCCCTAGCGGGAGCATTGACAGATACGCAGTATTTT.

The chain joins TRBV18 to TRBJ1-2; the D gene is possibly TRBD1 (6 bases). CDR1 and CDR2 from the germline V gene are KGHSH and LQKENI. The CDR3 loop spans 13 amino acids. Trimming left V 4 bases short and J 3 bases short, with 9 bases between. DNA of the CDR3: TGTGCCAGCTCACTACAGGGTGACTATGGCTACACCTTC. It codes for CASSLQGDYGYTF.

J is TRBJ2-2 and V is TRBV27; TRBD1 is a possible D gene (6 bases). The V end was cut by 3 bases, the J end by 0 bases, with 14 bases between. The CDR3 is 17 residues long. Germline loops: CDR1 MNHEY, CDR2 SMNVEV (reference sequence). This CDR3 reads CASSFFGTQANTGELFF. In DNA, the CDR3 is TGTGCCAGCAGTTTTTTTGGGACACAAGCGAACACCGGGGAGCTGTTTTTT.

CDR3 sequence (DNA): TGCGCCAGCAGTGTTGCAGGTCCGTTATCCTACGAGCAGTACTTC. Residues: CASSVAGPLSYEQYF. The J gene is TRBJ2-7, the V gene TRBV10-1; no clear D. CDR1 is WNHNN, CDR2 SYGVQD, per germline (reference sequence). V was pared by 4 bases and J by 1 base, with 14 bases between. The CDR3 totals 15 residues.

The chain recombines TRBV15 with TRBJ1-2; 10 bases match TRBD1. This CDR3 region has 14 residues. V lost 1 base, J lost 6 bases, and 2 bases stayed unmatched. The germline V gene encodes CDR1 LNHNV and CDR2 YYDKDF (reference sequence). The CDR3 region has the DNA TGTGCCACCAGCAGAGGGGGGACAGGGGATGGCTACACCTTC. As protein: CATSRGGTGDGYTF.